One T cell receptor beta chain is described in this entry. The table came from immunoSEQ multiplex PCR; TCRdb's copy has only in-frame clones and leaves some out. The data hold roughly 100,000 clones, with 80% to 90% observed a single time. The data were taken from a study of blood T cell repertoires in COVID-19. Germline CDR1 and CDR2: SGHAT and FQNNGV. The CDR3 runs 13 residues. V shed 0 bases and J shed 11 bases, with 12 bases lying between them. What was sequenced was peripheral blood. This chain joins TRBV11-2 and TRBJ2-3, with TRBD1 as a possible D gene (6 bases). The sequence was obtained from a human donor in a cohort sampled during active COVID-19. CDR3 bases: TGTGCCAGCAGCTTAGAACGACAGGCTATGCAGTATTTT. It is translated as CASSLERQAMQYF.